The 20 T cell receptor beta chains below all came from one sample that was sequenced in a study of beta chain features in type 1 diabetes. Of the isolated RNA, all was reverse transcribed, and so the sequenced material was expressed TCRB transcripts. Measured with immunoSEQ multiplex PCR; TCRdb has only the in-frame clones, and not every one. The data show almost 250,000 clones, roughly 15% seen once. Specimen: naive CD4+ T cells from blood. These receptors all come from a middle-aged woman in good health.

This clone was seen at least ten times. The CDR3 sequence: CSVDRNTGELFF. CDR3 DNA sequence: TGCAGCGTGGACAGGAACACCGGGGAGCTGTTTTTT. This sequence joins TRBV29-1 and TRBJ2-2, with D tentatively TRBD1 (6 bases). The CDR3 runs 12 residues. V was shortened by 6 bases and J by 1 base, with 6 bases between the two germline ends. Germline lookup yields CDR1 SQVTM and CDR2 ANQGSEA.

The chain links TRBV5-1 to TRBJ2-7; 9 bases map to TRBD2. Germline V CDR1 and CDR2: SGHRS, YFSETQ. The CDR3 loop spans 16 amino acids. After removal of 0 bases from V and 5 bases from J, the junction contained 9 bases not matched to a gene. The CDR3 spells CASSLARGGALHEQYF. The CDR3 DNA reads as TGCGCCAGCAGCTTGGCGCGGGGGGGCGCCCTCCACGAGCAGTACTTC.

The J gene is TRBJ1-3, the V gene TRBV28; the match to TRBD1 covers 9 bases. From germline, CDR1 is MDHEN and CDR2 SYDVKM. The CDR3 totals 15 residues. V shed 8 bases and J 0 bases; nucleotides not matched to a gene: 5. The DNA of the CDR3 is TGTGCCAGCGGACAGGGGTTCCCCTCTGGAAACACCATATATTTT. Protein sequence: CASGQGFPSGNTIYF.

Only a few counts were recorded for this clone. This chain links TRBV11-2 with TRBJ2-3; D remains ambiguous. The germline V and J ends were trimmed by 10 bases and 4 bases, with 12 bases remaining between them. The CDR3 consists of 12 residues. Germline assignment: CDR1 SGHAT and CDR2 FQNNGV. In DNA, the CDR3 is TGTGCCACCGCGGTAGCAGCAGATACGCAGTATTTT. It specifies CATAVAADTQYF.

The chain links TRBV7-2 to TRBJ2-4; TRBD2 agrees at 11 bases. There are 15 residues in the CDR3. Trimming took 1 base from V and 8 from J; bases not matched to a gene: 4. Germline V gene data show CDR1 as SGHTA and CDR2 as FQGNSA. The CDR3 spells CASSLGSGGADIQYF. CDR3 nucleotides: TGTGCCAGCAGCTTAGGTAGCGGGGGGGCGGACATTCAGTACTTC.

This clone was detected a few times. The CDR3 DNA sequence: TGTGCCAGCAGTTACGGGGGGACTGCCTATACGCAGTATTTT. As protein: CASSYGGTAYTQYF. The chain couples TRBV6-6 to TRBJ2-3, with a tentative D call TRBD2 (6 bases). Trimming took 2 bases from V and 7 from J, leaving 13 bases between them. The V gene's germline CDR1 is MNHNY and CDR2 SVGAGI (reference sequence). The CDR3 totals 14 residues.

The rearrangement joins TRBV4-1 to TRBJ2-7; 7 bases are shared with TRBD1. Germline V gives CDR1 MGHRA, CDR2 YSYEKL. V trimming: 6 bases; J trimming: 5 bases; junction bases outside the gene matches: 13. CDR3 length equals 15 residues. CDR3 region: CASSKTTTGTHEQYF. Here the CDR3 DNA reads TGCGCCAGCAGTAAGACCACGACAGGGACCCACGAGCAGTACTTC.

This clone was observed at least ten times. This sequence joins TRBV29-1 and TRBJ1-4; D might be TRBD1 (5 bases). Per the germline V gene, CDR1 is SQVTM and CDR2 is ANQGSEA. The CDR3 has 13 amino acids. Trimming removed 2 bases at V and 5 bases at J, with 9 bases between. CDR3 sequence: CSVEHRPNEKLFF. The CDR3 DNA reads TGCAGCGTTGAACACAGGCCAAATGAAAAACTGTTTTTT.

This clone was observed a few times. The chain carries TRBV28 and TRBJ1-2, with TRBD1 as a possible D gene (6 bases). Per germline, CDR1 MDHEN and CDR2 SYDVKM. Deletions cut 3 bases from V and 2 bases from J, with 13 bases between. This CDR3 contains 15 residues. The CDR3 region has the DNA TGTGCCAGCAGTTTGGGAGGGGGTCCCAACTATGGCTACACCTTC. Translating it yields CASSLGGGPNYGYTF.

This chain joins TRBV9 and TRBJ1-6; D not certain. V was clipped by 6 bases and J by 10 bases, with 20 bases between them. The CDR3 spans 15 residues. CDR1 and CDR2 (germline): SGDLS, YYNGEE. The CDR3 coding sequence is TGTGCCAGCAACCTCCGACGGGGTTCAAGGTCACCCCTCCACTTT. Protein: CASNLRRGSRSPLHF.

This clone occurred a few times. This sequence joins TRBV18 and TRBJ2-3; 9 nucleotides match TRBD1. The CDR3 has 15 amino acids. Germline V CDR1 and CDR2: KGHSH, LQKENI. J lost 3 bases, V lost 6 bases, and 7 bases had no gene match. Here the CDR3 DNA reads TGTGCCAGCTCCCCCGGGACAGGGTTTACAGATACGCAGTATTTT. Encoded protein: CASSPGTGFTDTQYF.

V usage is TRBV19 and J usage is TRBJ1-2; the match to TRBD1 covers 7 bases. Germline-derived CDR1 and CDR2 are LNHDA and SQIVND (reference sequence). The CDR3 is made up of 16 amino acids. Germline trimming cut 4 bases from V and 0 bases from J; bases unmatched to any gene: 8. The CDR3 region has the DNA TGTGCCAGTAGTACCGACAGGGCTCGTCCTAACTATGGCTACACCTTC. Residues: CASSTDRARPNYGYTF.

In the case of this clone: One end of the junction does not line up with germline, which may come from a read error. The CDR3 DNA sequence: TGTGCTAGCAGCTCTCCCACCCGACTAGCGGGGCGGATAGATAGACACAATGAGCAGTTCTTC. Translation: CASSSPTRLAGRIDRHNEQFF. This chain joins TRBV7-7 and TRBJ2-1, with 11 bases matching TRBD2. The CDR3 spans 21 residues. Per germline, CDR1 SSHAT and CDR2 FNYEAQ (reference sequence).

This clone was counted only a few times. Different DNA sequences within this sample yield the same CDR3. The chain employs TRBV5-1 and TRBJ2-3; D is unresolved. V was cut by 0 bases and J by 0 bases, with 5 bases left in between. The CDR3 has 14 residues. CDR1 is SGHRS and CDR2 is YFSETQ in the germline V gene. The CDR3 DNA is TGCGCCAGCAGCTTGGAAACTAGCACAGATACGCAGTATTTT. Protein: CASSLETSTDTQYF.

V gene TRBV6-5 combines with J gene TRBJ2-7, with D perhaps TRBD1 (6 bases). Germline V CDR1 and CDR2: MNHEY, SVGAGI. Trimming removed 2 bases at V and 3 bases at J, with 17 bases between. The CDR3 covers 16 residues. CDR3: CASSYPKGQGYYEQYF. The CDR3 bases are TGTGCCAGCAGTTACCCGAAAGGGCAGGGGTACTACGAGCAGTACTTC.

This clone appeared a few times. Other nucleotide sequences in the sample specify the same CDR3. The rearrangement uses TRBV2 and TRBJ2-5; 7 bases agree with TRBD1. V shed 7 bases, J shed 2 bases, and the junction held 4 bases outside the gene matches. CDR3 length: 13 amino acids. CDR1 and CDR2 (germline): SNHLY, FYNNEI. The CDR3 DNA reads TGTGCCAGCAACCGACAGGGACAAGAGACCCAGTACTTC. Translated: CASNRQGQETQYF.

The chain recombines TRBV4-1 with TRBJ2-2; the D gene is possibly TRBD2 (6 bases). V lost 0 bases to trimming and J lost 6 bases, with 17 bases between them. CDR3 length: 17 amino acids. In germline, CDR1 is MGHRA, CDR2 YSYEKL. The CDR3 region has the DNA TGCGCCAGCAGCCAAGAAAGAGTCGGGGGAGGCGCCGGGGAGCTGTTTTTT. It is translated as CASSQERVGGGAGELFF.

The chain recombines TRBV7-2 with TRBJ1-1; no clear D. Trimming removed 2 bases at V and 1 base at J, with 5 bases between. The CDR3 consists of 13 residues. CDR1 is SGHTA, CDR2 FQGNSA, per germline. CDR3 sequence (DNA): TGTGCCAGCAGCTTAACAGCGAACACTGAAGCTTTCTTT. As protein: CASSLTANTEAFF.

This clone was detected a few times. V and J are TRBV4-3 and TRBJ2-3; no clear D. Germline CDR1 LGHNA, CDR2 YSLEER. The CDR3 runs to 15 residues. Trimming removed 1 base from V and 2 bases from J, with 10 bases in between. The CDR3 region is CASSQGFAVTDTQYF. The CDR3 DNA is TGCGCCAGCAGCCAAGGGTTCGCGGTCACAGATACGCAGTATTTT.

The CDR3 bases are TGTGCCAGCAGGCTCGACTCGGATGGCTACACCTTC. It translates to CASRLDSDGYTF. This sequence joins TRBV9 and TRBJ1-2, with D unresolved. CDR3 length: 12 residues. V was cut by 5 bases and J by 6 bases, with 11 bases left in between. The germline V gene encodes CDR1 SGDLS and CDR2 YYNGEE.